This T cell receptor beta chain was recovered during a study of vaccination effects on CD4 cells after COVID-19. CDR1 is KGHDR and CDR2 is SFDVKD in the germline V gene. V shed 5 bases and J shed 4 bases, with 8 bases lying between them. The CDR3 has 13 residues. Study-level points and caveats: Convalescent patients were scarce, and early post-infection timepoints were absent. Infection-derived and vaccine-derived clones contracted markedly late after vaccination. Cross-reaction with common cold coronaviruses was seen in only 1 of 255 vaccine-induced clones from healthy vaccinees.

Some clones are missing from TCRdb's copy, which holds only in-frame ones; the method was immunoSEQ multiplex PCR. Of about 41,000 clones listed, approximately 70% were seen once; the top ten hold 26%. A remark on this clone: No antigen is known for it.

ViraFEST expansion of antigen-specific CD4+ T cells with viral peptide pools preceded sequencing. Between days 9 and 11 of culture, CD4+ T cells were separated out. Vaccine recipients lacked prior SARS-CoV-2 infection and had negative nucleocapsid antibodies. Each well held 1.5 million to 2 million PBMC cultured with 7.5 to 10 ug/ml peptides and around 11 IU/ml IL-2. This sequence was found in a human donor who received a COVID-19 vaccine. The chain joins TRBV24-1 to TRBJ1-5; D is ambiguous. The sample consisted of CD4+ T cells from PBMCs cultured with HCoV-OC43 spike peptides, taken before COVID-19 vaccination. The sample's subset: HCoV-OC43 spike overlapping peptide pool stimulation. CDR3 in amino acids: CATSAGNNQPQHF. The CDR3 nucleotides are TGTGCCACCAGTGCAGGCAATAATCAGCCCCAGCATTTT.